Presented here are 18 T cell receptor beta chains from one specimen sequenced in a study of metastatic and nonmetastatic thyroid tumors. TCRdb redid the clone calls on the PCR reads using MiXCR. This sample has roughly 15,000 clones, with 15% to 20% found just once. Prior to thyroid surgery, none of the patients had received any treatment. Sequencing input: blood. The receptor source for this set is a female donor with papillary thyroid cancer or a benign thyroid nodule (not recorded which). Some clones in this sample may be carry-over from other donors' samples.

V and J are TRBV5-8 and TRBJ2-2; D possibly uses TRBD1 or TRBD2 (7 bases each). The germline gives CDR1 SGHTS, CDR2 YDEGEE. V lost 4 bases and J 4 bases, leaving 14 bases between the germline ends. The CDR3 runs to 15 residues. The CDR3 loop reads CASSLTGRGTGELFF. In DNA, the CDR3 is TGTGCCAGCAGCCTGACAGGGAGGGGCACCGGGGAGCTGTTTTTT.

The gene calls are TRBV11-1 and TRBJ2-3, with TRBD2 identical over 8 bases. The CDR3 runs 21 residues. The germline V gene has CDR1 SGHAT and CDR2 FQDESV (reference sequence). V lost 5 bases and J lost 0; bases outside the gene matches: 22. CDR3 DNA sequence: TGTGCCAGCAGCGTCTCCCGCGTGGGTCTAGCGGGTTCACCTAGCACAGATACGCAGTATTTT. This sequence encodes CASSVSRVGLAGSPSTDTQYF.

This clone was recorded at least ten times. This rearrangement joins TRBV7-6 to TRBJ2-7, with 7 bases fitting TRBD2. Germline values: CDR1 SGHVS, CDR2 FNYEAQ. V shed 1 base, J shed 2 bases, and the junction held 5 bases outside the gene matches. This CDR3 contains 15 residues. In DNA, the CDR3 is TGTGCCAGCAGCTTAGAAGCGGGGACCACCTACGAGCAGTACTTC. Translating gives CASSLEAGTTYEQYF.

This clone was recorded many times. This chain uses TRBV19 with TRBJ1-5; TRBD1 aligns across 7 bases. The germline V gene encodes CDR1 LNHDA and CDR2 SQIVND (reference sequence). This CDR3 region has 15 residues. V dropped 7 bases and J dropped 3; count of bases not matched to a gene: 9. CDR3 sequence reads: CASNTQGHYNQPQHF. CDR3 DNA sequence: TGTGCCAGTAACACACAGGGGCATTACAATCAGCCCCAGCATTTT.

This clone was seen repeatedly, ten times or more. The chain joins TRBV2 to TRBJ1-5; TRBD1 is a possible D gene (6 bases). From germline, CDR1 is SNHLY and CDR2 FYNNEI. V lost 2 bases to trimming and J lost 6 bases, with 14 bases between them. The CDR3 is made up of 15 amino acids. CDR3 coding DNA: TGTGCCAGCAGTGAACAGGGGTTGGTCGGTCAGCCCCAGCATTTT. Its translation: CASSEQGLVGQPQHF.

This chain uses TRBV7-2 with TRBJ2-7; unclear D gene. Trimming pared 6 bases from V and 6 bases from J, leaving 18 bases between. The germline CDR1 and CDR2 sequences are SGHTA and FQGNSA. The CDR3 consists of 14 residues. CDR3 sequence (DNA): TGTGCCAGCAGTGAAAAAGCGCGGAGCCTCGAGCAGTACTTC. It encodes CASSEKARSLEQYF.

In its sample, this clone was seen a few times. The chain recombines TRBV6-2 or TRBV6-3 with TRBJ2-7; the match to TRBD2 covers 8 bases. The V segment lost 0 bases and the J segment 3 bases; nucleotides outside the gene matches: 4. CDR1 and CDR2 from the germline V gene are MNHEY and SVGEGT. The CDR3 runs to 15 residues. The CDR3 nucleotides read TGTGCCAGCAGTTACTCGAGCGGGAGTCACTACGAGCAGTACTTC. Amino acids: CASSYSSGSHYEQYF.

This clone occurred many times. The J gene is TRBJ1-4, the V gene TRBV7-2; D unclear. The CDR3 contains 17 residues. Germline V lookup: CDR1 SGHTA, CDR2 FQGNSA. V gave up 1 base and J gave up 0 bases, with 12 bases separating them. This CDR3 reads CASSLVADRTTNEKLFF. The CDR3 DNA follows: TGTGCCAGCAGCTTAGTTGCGGATAGAACAACTAATGAAAAACTGTTTTTT.

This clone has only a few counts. The DNA for the CDR3 is TGCGCCAGCAGCGGACAGGGGGCGGCAGATGGCTACACCTTC. It yields the protein CASSGQGAADGYTF. This rearrangement joins TRBV5-1 to TRBJ1-2; TRBD1 matches at 11 bases. The CDR3 length is 14 residues. V gave up 4 bases and J gave up 6 bases; unmatched junction bases: 5. Germline values: CDR1 SGHRS, CDR2 YFSETQ.

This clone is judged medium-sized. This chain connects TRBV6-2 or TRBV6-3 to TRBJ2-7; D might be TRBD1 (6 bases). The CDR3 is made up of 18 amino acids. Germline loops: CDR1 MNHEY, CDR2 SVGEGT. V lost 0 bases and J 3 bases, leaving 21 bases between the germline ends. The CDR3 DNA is TGTGCCAGCAGTTACTCGTACCTGACCGGGACACACTACTACGAGCAGTACTTC. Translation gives CASSYSYLTGTHYYEQYF.

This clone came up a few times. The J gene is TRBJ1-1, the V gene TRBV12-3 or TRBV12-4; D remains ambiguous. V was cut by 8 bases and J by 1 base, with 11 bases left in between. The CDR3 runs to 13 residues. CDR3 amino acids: CASCPVANTEAFF. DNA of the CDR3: TGTGCCAGCTGTCCAGTGGCGAACACTGAAGCTTTCTTT.

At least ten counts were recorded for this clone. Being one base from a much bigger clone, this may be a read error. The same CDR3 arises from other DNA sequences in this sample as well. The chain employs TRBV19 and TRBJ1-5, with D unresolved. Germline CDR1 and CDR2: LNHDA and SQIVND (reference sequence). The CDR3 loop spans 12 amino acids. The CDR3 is CASSIRGQPQHF. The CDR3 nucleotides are TGTGCCAGTAGTATACGAGGTCAGCCCCAGCACTTT.

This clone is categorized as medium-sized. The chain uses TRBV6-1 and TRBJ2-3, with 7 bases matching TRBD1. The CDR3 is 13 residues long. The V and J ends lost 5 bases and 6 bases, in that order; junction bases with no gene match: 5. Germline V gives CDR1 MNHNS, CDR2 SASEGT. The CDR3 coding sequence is TGTGCCAGCAGTCTACAGGGGTTCGATACGCAGTATTTT. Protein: CASSLQGFDTQYF.

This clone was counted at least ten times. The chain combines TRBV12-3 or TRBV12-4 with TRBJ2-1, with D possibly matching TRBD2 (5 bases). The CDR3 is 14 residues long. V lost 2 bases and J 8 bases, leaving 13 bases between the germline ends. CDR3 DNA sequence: TGTGCCAGCAGTTTATCCGGGATAATGTATGAGCAGTTCTTC. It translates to CASSLSGIMYEQFF.

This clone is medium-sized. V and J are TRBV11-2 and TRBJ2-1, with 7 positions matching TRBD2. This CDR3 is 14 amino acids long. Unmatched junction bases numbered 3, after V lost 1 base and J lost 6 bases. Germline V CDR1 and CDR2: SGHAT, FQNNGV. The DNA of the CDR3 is TGTGCCAGCAGCTTAGTCCCTAGCGGCAATGAGCAGTTCTTC. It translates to CASSLVPSGNEQFF. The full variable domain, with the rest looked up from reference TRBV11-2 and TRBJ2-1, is EAGVAQSPRYKIIEKRQSVAFWCNPISGHATLYWYQQILGQGPKLLIQFQNNGVVDDSQLPKDRFSAERLKGVDSTLKIQPAKLEDSAVYLCASSLVPSGNEQFFGPGTRLTVL.

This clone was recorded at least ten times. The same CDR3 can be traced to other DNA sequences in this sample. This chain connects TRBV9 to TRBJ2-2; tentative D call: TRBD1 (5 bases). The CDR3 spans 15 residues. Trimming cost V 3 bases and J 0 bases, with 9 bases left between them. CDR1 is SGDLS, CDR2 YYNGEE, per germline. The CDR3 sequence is CASSGYRTNTGELFF. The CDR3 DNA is TGTGCCAGCAGCGGGTACAGGACGAACACCGGGGAGCTGTTTTTT.

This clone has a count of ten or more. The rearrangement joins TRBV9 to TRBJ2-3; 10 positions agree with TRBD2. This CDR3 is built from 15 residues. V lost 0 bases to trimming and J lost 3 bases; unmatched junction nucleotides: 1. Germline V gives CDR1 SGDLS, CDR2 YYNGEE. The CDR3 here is CASSVASGRTDTQYF. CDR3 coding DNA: TGTGCCAGCAGCGTAGCTAGCGGGAGAACAGATACGCAGTATTTT.

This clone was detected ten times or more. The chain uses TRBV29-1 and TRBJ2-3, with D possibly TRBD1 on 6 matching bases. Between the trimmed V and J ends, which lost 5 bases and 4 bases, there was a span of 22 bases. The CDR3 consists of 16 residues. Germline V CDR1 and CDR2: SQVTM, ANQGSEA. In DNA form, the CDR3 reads TGCAGCGTTACCCGCCGGGACAAGGGATGGGCAGATACGCAGTATTTT. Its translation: CSVTRRDKGWADTQYF.